The present entry profiles one TCR beta chain with its context. As yet, its antigen is unknown. In the same sample, other DNA sequences code for this CDR3. The sample is drawn from a study of CD8+ T cells in alopecia areata. As for the study in general: Treated patients received oral tofacitinib, 5 to 10 mg twice daily. General study results and limits: Many expanded lesional clones persisted in scalp and blood during tofacitinib.

The sequencing template was cDNA reverse transcribed from extracted RNA. The method was immunoSEQ multiplex PCR; TCRdb's version includes in-frame clones alone and lacks a portion of them. The sample yields some 200,000 clones, approximately 56% seen once. V lost 0 bases, J lost 4 bases, and 2 bases lay in between. The CDR3 spans 12 residues. Germline CDR1 reads LNHNV; CDR2 reads YYDKDF (reference sequence). Sample treatment: oral pan-JAK inhibitor, 5-10 mg twice daily. The sample in question was CD4+ T cells sorted from blood, obtained at week 4, from a patient treated with tofacitinib. This chain uses TRBV15 with TRBJ2-3; D gene uncertain. This TCR came from a human donor with alopecia areata. The CDR3 loop is CATSREADTQYF. The DNA of the CDR3 is TGTGCCACCAGCAGAGAAGCAGATACGCAGTATTTT.